The 3 T cell receptor beta chains listed next were all sequenced from one sample in a study of CD8+CD57+ T cells in acquired aplastic anemia. Individuals selected for sequencing had exhibited CD8+CD57+ cell expansion on flow cytometry. TCR beta VDJ combinations and CDR3 sequences were profiled from genomic DNA. TCRdb re-derived calls from the reads in MiXCR, one entry per CDR3 protein. The sample holds 200,000 to 300,000 distinct CDR3 sequences, 82% seen once. Sequences were obtained from sorted CD4+, CD8+, or CD8+CD57+ T cells (not recorded which) from PBMCs. The receptors originated from a human donor with aplastic anemia.

With respect to this clonotype: One junction end disagrees with the germline gene, perhaps due to a read error. This chain links TRBV7-8 with TRBJ1-5, with D maybe TRBD1 (5 bases). Germline V gene data show CDR1 as SGHVS and CDR2 as FQNEAQ. The CDR3 is 13 amino acids. In nucleotides, the CDR3 is TGCGCCAGCAGCCATACAGGAGGTCACGACACGCATTTT. Translated: CASSHTGGHDTHF.

The V call is TRBV7-8, the J call TRBJ2-7, with TRBD1 identical over 7 bases. V dropped 3 bases and J dropped 13; count of bases not matched to a gene: 18. The CDR3 totals 15 residues. Looked up from germline, CDR1 is SGHVS and CDR2 is FQNEAQ. Written as DNA, the CDR3 is TGTGCCAGCAGCTTTCATCCAGACGGGACAGCCGTGTCCTACTTC. Translating it yields CASSFHPDGTAVSYF.

This chain joins TRBV7-2 and TRBJ2-5; D possibly corresponds to TRBD2 (6 bases). There are 13 residues in the CDR3. Germline CDR1 SGHTA, CDR2 FQGNSA. Trimming pared 2 bases from V and 5 bases from J, leaving 9 bases between. CDR3 coding DNA: TGTGCCAGCAGCTTAAGCAGCGGGGAGACCCAGTACTTC. Amino acids: CASSLSSGETQYF.